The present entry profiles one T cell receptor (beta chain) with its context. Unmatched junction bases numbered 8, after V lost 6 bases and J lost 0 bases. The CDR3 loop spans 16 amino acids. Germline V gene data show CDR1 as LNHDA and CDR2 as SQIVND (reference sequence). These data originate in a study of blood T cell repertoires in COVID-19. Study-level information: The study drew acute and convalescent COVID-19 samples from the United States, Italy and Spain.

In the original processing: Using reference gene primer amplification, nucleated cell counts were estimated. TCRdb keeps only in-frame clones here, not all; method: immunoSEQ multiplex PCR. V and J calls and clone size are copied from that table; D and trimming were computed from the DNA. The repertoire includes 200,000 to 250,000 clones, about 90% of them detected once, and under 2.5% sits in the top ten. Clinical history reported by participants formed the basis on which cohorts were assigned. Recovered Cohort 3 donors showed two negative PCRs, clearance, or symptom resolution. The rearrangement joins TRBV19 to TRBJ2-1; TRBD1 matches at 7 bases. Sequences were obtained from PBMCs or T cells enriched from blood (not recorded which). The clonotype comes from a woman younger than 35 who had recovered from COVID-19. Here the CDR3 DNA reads TGTGCCAGTAGGCCCCGGGGACAGAGCTCCTACAATGAGCAGTTCTTC. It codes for CASRPRGQSSYNEQFF.